This is a list of T cell receptor beta chains from one sample in a study of cytotoxic CD8 clonotypes in ibrutinib-treated CLL. Using immunoSEQ multiplex PCR, the repertoire was profiled, and TCRdb retains in-frame clones only, with some absent. The table lists around 70,000 clones, about nine tenths of them singletons, with approximately 3.1% in the top ten. The sample consisted of PBMCs, taken after 12 months of ibrutinib treatment. Every receptor here comes from a human donor with chronic lymphocytic leukemia. CDR3s include the opening cysteine and the closing phenylalanine or tryptophan. A D gene is named only where the DNA matches it firmly. Not all rows give a size; the values are once, few, many and, for expanded clones, a class.

TRBV5-1	.	.	TRBJ2-1	TGCGCCAGCAGCTTTGAAGCAGGGTCCTACAATGAGCAGTTCTTC	CASSFEAGSYNEQFF
TRBV12-5	.	.	TRBJ2-6	TGTGCTAGTAGAGGGTTGGGAGGGGCCAACGTCCTGACTTTC	CASRGLGGANVLTF
TRBV14	.	.	TRBJ1-1	TGTGCCAGCAGCCAAGAATTAAGGGCTGCTAGTATGGCTTTCTTT	CASSQELRAASMAFF
TRBV6-5	.	.	TRBJ2-3	TGTGCCAGCAGTTACTCAGTAAGCACAGATACGCAGTATTTT	CASSYSVSTDTQYF
TRBV27	.	.	TRBJ2-7	TGTGCCAGCAGTTTCGATCCGGACGGTTCTTACGAGCAGTACTTC	CASSFDPDGSYEQYF
TRBV10-2	TRBD1	.	TRBJ2-2	TGCGCCAGCAGTGAGTCGGCAGGGGGCGCGAACACCGGGGAGCTGTTTTTT	CASSESAGGANTGELFF
TRBV6-5	.	.	TRBJ1-1	TGTGCCAGCAGCCAAGATCCGAACACTGAAGCTTTCTTT	CASSQDPNTEAFF
TRBV18	TRBD1	.	TRBJ1-5	TGTGCCAGCTCACCAACCCCTTCGACAGGGGAGGGCAATCAGCCCCAGCATTTT	CASSPTPSTGEGNQPQHF
TRBV29-1	TRBD2	.	TRBJ2-3	TGCAGCGTTGAACTCCTGAGCGGGAGGGGAGCGGTAGATACGCAGTATTTT	CSVELLSGRGAVDTQYF
TRBV19	TRBD2	.	TRBJ2-1	TGTGCCAGTAGTATGGAAAGCGGGAGCGATTATGAGCAGTTCTTC	CASSMESGSDYEQFF
TRBV6-1	.	once	TRBJ1-5	TGTGCCAGCAGTGAAGAGTCCAATCAGCCCCAGCATTTT	CASSEESNQPQHF
TRBV18	.	.	TRBJ1-4	TGTGCCAGCTCACCACTCGGACCCAAAGCAAATTTTAATGAAAAACTGTTTTTT	CASSPLGPKANFNEKLFF
TRBV7-6	.	.	TRBJ2-1	TGTGCCAGCAGCTCTTTGGATGAGCAGTTCTTC	CASSSLDEQFF
TRBV10-1	.	.	TRBJ2-7	TGCGCCAGCAGTCAGAGGGGTTCTCCCTCTGCGGAAGAGCAGTACTTC	CASSQRGSPSAEEQYF
TRBV30	.	once	TRBJ2-3	TGTGCCTGGAGTGTTGGGACAGATACGCAGTATTTT	CAWSVGTDTQYF
TRBV11-2	TRBD1	.	TRBJ1-3	TGTGCCAGCAGCACAGGGGGCTACGCTGGAAACACCATATATTTT	CASSTGGYAGNTIYF
TRBV4-2	TRBD2	.	TRBJ2-1	TGTGCCAGCAGCCAAGATCCTAGCGGGAGAGGGTACAATGAGCAGTTCTTC	CASSQDPSGRGYNEQFF
TRBV5-6	.	.	TRBJ2-3	TGTGCCAGCAGGTCGGGACTCTATAGCACAGATACGCAGTATTTT	CASRSGLYSTDTQYF
TRBV7-9	TRBD2	.	TRBJ2-7	TGTGCCAGCAGCCCCACGGCTGGCGGGAGGGGGGTAGGCGAGCAGTACTTC	CASSPTAGGRGVGEQYF
TRBV6-6	TRBD2	.	TRBJ2-5	TGTGCCAGCACCGAGGGACTAGTAGAAGAGACCCAGTACTTC	CASTEGLVEETQYF
TRBV11-3	TRBD2	.	TRBJ2-3	TGTGCCAGCAGTACCGGACTAGCGGGACTAACAGATACGCAGTATTTT	CASSTGLAGLTDTQYF
TRBV18	TRBD2	.	TRBJ2-1	TGTGCCAGCTCACCACCCCAGGGACTAGCGGCCACGGGGAATGAGCAGTTCTTC	CASSPPQGLAATGNEQFF
TRBV19	.	.	TRBJ1-2	TGTGCCAGTAGTATTTGGACGGATGGCTATGGCTACACCTTC	CASSIWTDGYGYTF
TRBV7-2	.	.	TRBJ2-5	TGTGCCAGCAGCCCATCCGGGGCGGGGGCGTACGGGGAGACCCAGTACTTC	CASSPSGAGAYGETQYF
TRBV4-2	.	few	TRBJ2-1	TGTGCCAGCAGCCAAACCGGGGCAAATGAGCAGTTCTTC	CASSQTGANEQFF
TRBV10-3	.	.	TRBJ2-7	TGTGCCATCAGTGAGTCGAACGGAGCCTACGAGCAGTACTTC	CAISESNGAYEQYF
TRBV5-1	.	.	TRBJ1-3	TGCGCCAGCAGCGCAGCATACTCTGGAAACACCATATATTTT	CASSAAYSGNTIYF
TRBV5-1	.	once	TRBJ2-3	TGCGCCAGCAGCTTGAACCGGGAGGCAGGGGTCGCAGATACGCAGTATTTT	CASSLNREAGVADTQYF
TRBV19	.	.	TRBJ1-2	TGTGCCAGTAGAAAACGCGAAGACAGGTCGGGGGGCTACACCTTC	CASRKREDRSGGYTF
TRBV4-3	.	.	TRBJ1-1	TGCGCCAGCAGCCAAATACCGGGGGGCACGGAAGCTTTCTTT	CASSQIPGGTEAFF
TRBV4-1	TRBD2	once	TRBJ2-1	TGCGCCAGCAGCCACCGACTAGCGGGGTACAATGAGCAGTTCTTC	CASSHRLAGYNEQFF
TRBV28	.	.	TRBJ1-4	TGTGCCAGCAGCCCCCGGGTTGGGGCAACTAATGAAAAACTGTTTTTT	CASSPRVGATNEKLFF
TRBV27	.	.	TRBJ1-2	TGTGCCAGCAGTTTCGGCCAAATTAGGGGCTACACCTTC	CASSFGQIRGYTF
TRBV2	.	.	TRBJ2-3	TGTGCCAGCCAGAGATACACAGATACGCAGTATTTT	CASQRYTDTQYF
TRBV27	TRBD1	.	TRBJ2-3	TGTGCCAGCAGTTTCTGGTTTGCTCAGGGACAGGGGGCAGGAGATACGCAGTATTTT	CASSFWFAQGQGAGDTQYF
TRBV20-1	.	.	TRBJ2-7	TGCAGTGCTCTCGGCGGAAACGAGCAGTACTTC	CSALGGNEQYF
TRBV7-9	.	once	TRBJ1-3	TGTGCCAGCAGCTTAGCAGGAGCCTTCTCTGGAAACACCATATATTTT	CASSLAGAFSGNTIYF
TRBV6-6	.	.	TRBJ1-3	TGTGCCAGCAGCCCAGGGGCGGGCCGGGGAAACACCATATATTTT	CASSPGAGRGNTIYF
TRBV10-3	.	.	TRBJ1-2	TGTGCCATCAGTGAGCCGGCGGGCGGCTACACCTTC	CAISEPAGGYTF
TRBV7-9	.	.	TRBJ2-5	TGTGCCAGCAGAAAAGGGGGGGTCTCGCAAGAGACCCAGTACTTC	CASRKGGVSQETQYF
TRBV29-1	.	.	TRBJ1-2	TGCAGCGTTGTCGGGGACGTGGGCCGCTACACCTTC	CSVVGDVGRYTF
TRBV5-1	.	.	TRBJ1-2	TGCGCCAGCAGCCCCGGGACTTTTGGCTACACCTTC	CASSPGTFGYTF